This TCR beta chain was sequenced in a study of T cells after yellow fever vaccination (dated by TCRdb to between 2017 and 2020). Notes on the research overall: Staining for CD3, CD45RA, CCR7 and CD95 was used to sort memory subsets (EM, EMRA, CM and Tscm) on a BD FACS Aria III. Libraries from fractions with low cell numbers were prepared with the SMART-Seq v4 Ultra Low Input RNA kit. To follow T-cell clones before and after both primary and booster YFV17D yellow fever vaccination, bulk TCR alpha and beta repertoires underwent longitudinal sequencing. Two healthy male donors made up the cohort, one aged 18 to 29 years and the other aged 30 to 40 years. Blood was drawn at multiple timepoints before and after primary and secondary immunization, with bulk PBMC replicates and cell subsets isolated. Sorting of memory subsets took place on days 0, 15 and 45 and at 18 months after primary vaccination, as well as on days 0, 15 and 45 after the 30-year booster. Here is what the overall study found, with its caveats: Compared with the primary T-cell response, the secondary T-cell response was weaker but faster, peaking on day 5 rather than day 15. Because only two donors were included in the study, the extent to which the findings can be generalized is limited. After the booster, most of the clones that had expanded following primary vaccination were detected again (almost 98% of CD4 and around 90% of CD8), which suggests that memory was broadly maintained. Computational filtering was required because FACS-sorted repertoires could contain abundant contaminating clonotypes from the bulk population. On day 0, almost all vaccine-responding clonotypes were below detection in the sorted memory subsets. A small fraction of clonotypes appeared in both the CD4 and CD8 compartments, likely as a result of convergent recombination.

TCR cDNA was synthesized by 5'RACE template switching, which introduced a universal primer site and unique molecular identifiers. Priming of cDNA synthesis was performed from both the TCR alpha and TCR beta constant segments. Libraries were amplified in two PCR steps, with sample barcodes and sequencing adapters added in the second step. Libraries were sequenced on Illumina HiSeq 2500 (2x100 bp) or NovaSeq (2x150 bp). Turning to the authors' computational methods: MIGEC was used to demultiplex reads and collapse the reads into UMI consensus sequences, and MiXCR was used for V(D)J alignment. Vaccine-responding clonotypes were identified with edgeR using replicate PBMC samples, with FDR below 0.01 and a log2 fold change above 5 up to day 15 being required. Bulk clonotypes were assigned CD4 or CD8 identity according to which sequenced CD4 or CD8 repertoire held them at higher abundance. Clonotype frequencies in memory subsets were weighted by FACS-sorted cell numbers to estimate each clone's distribution across memory phenotypes. In-frame beta chains were kept once TCRdb had trimmed the public reads at Q25 with fastp and called clones with MiXCR. Every CDR3 protein is listed once, alongside the most common genes and DNA of its rows. Here the V and J calls rest on TCRdb's processing, not on the authors' analysis. In this sample the table shows about 22,000 distinct CDR3 sequences, 5.2% of which occur a single time. The top ten constitute 20% of the sample.

This clonotype came up a few times. Per-base qualities were not stored, and no clone one base away is much larger. This specimen's treatment or condition label, interpreted: live attenuated yellow fever vaccine strain. PBMCs were isolated from peripheral blood using a standard Ficoll-Paque protocol. For sorted memory subsets, RNA extraction was done with the RNeasy Micro Kit. This clonotype was sampled from a man aged 18 to 29 who received the YFV17D yellow fever vaccine. Specimen: PBMCs, either bulk or a sorted T-cell subset (CD4+, CD8+, memory, or dextramer-sorted; not recorded which), collected about 49 days after the first yellow fever vaccination.

CDR3 loop: CASSRPGHQHNEQFF. The sequence in DNA is TGTGCCAGCTCTCGTCCGGGACACCAACACAATGAGCAGTTCTTC. The rearranged chain carries TRBV6-2 or TRBV6-3 and TRBJ2-1, and possibly TRBD1, on 6 matching bases. For CDR1 and CDR2, the germline V gene lists MNHEY and SVGEGT. The CDR3 sequence holds 15 residues, the cysteine and phenylalanine included. The only DNA kept is the CDR3, 45 bases in frame from the first base. V is cut by 8 bases and J by 5 bases, and the space between the germline ends is 19 bases.